This T cell receptor beta chain emerged from a study of OX40 agonist ivuxolimab in advanced cancers. Study-wide results and limits: The antigen specificity of the peripheral T cells (those that were expanded) was not determined.

As to this clone: Antigen: not known.

The V and J ends lost 8 bases and 8 bases respectively, with 3 bases between them. Per germline, CDR1 LNHNV and CDR2 YYDKDF (reference sequence). This CDR3 is built from 9 residues. Sequencing used immunoSEQ multiplex PCR; TCRdb keeps in-frame clones, though not all of them. The profile shows about 38,000 clones, more than 70% of them singletons. The sequence was obtained from an adult with an advanced solid tumor such as melanoma, head and neck, liver or kidney cancer. The material was CD4+ or CD8+ T cells sorted from blood, obtained in a trial of the OX40 agonist ivuxolimab. The genes are TRBV15 and TRBJ1-4; D not resolved. For the CDR3, the DNA is TGTGCCACCGAAGAAAAACTGTTTTTT. Protein sequence: CATEEKLFF.